This T cell receptor (beta chain) was obtained from a study of blood T cell repertoires in COVID-19. Background on the study: COVID-19 samples from acute and convalescent phases originated in the United States, Italy and Spain. From T cells, B-cell-depleted T cells, or PBMCs came the material, which was cDNA or gDNA.

V lost 4 bases, J lost 4 bases, and 11 bases lay in between. In germline, CDR1 is SGHVS, CDR2 FQNEAQ. The CDR3 has 14 amino acids. In the authors' workflow: Amplification with reference gene primers provided the estimates of nucleated cell counts. This table comes from immunoSEQ multiplex PCR, and its TCRdb copy is limited to in-frame clones, with some not included. That table gives V, J and clone size, and the DNA gave D and trimming. The table lists 190,000 or so clones, approximately 85% of them singletons. This clone was picked up a small number of times. The clonotype comes from a woman over 75 with acute or convalescent COVID-19. Sequenced input: peripheral blood. This chain uses TRBV7-8 with TRBJ1-3, with D perhaps matching TRBD1 (6 bases). The CDR3 loop reads CASSSRTAGNTIYF. CDR3 in DNA: TGTGCCAGCAGCTCTAGGACAGCCGGAAACACCATATATTTT.